This entry is about one TCR beta chain. Some clones are missing from TCRdb's copy, which holds only in-frame ones; the method was immunoSEQ multiplex PCR. Counted here are 67,000 or so clones, less than 90% occurring once; the ten biggest clones make up about 1%. The source of the sample is a study of OX40 agonist ivuxolimab in advanced cancers. The wider study: Prior anti-PD-1, anti-PD-L1 or anti-CTLA-4 therapy did not bar entry, and around 39% had some.

CDR1 and CDR2 (germline): ENHRY, SYGVKD. V was clipped by 4 bases and J by 2 bases, with 15 bases between them. CDR3 length equals 15 residues. The material was CD4+ or CD8+ T cells sorted from blood, obtained in a trial of the OX40 agonist ivuxolimab. This receptor was identified in an adult with an advanced solid tumor such as melanoma, head and neck, liver or kidney cancer. This chain uses TRBV10-3 with TRBJ2-7; the D gene is possibly TRBD2 (5 bases). CDR3 bases: TGTGCCATCAGTGCCCCAACTAGAACTCCCTACGAGCAGTACTTC. Translating gives CAISAPTRTPYEQYF.